These T cell receptor beta chains were read from a single sample in a study of CD8 T cells in Susac syndrome. A single record per CDR3 protein comes from TCRdb applying MiXCR to the immunoSEQ multiplex PCR reads. The data contain 150,000 to 200,000 distinct CDR3 sequences, about 93% of them singletons. The source material was CD4+ T cells from PBMCs. The receptors originated from a human donor with multiple sclerosis. The CDR3 runs from the conserved cysteine through the conserved F or W. D genes are given only for firm matches. For some rows the clone size is stated as once, few or many, or as a class when expanded; others skip it.

V gene,D gene,clone size,J gene,CDR3 protein,CDR3 DNA
TRBV20-1,TRBD2,.,TRBJ2-5,CSARGVLLAGGETQYF,TGCAGTGCTAGGGGGGTATTGCTAGCGGGAGGGGAGACCCAGTACTTC
TRBV10-3,TRBD1,.,TRBJ1-1,CAIRAGQGRDTEAFF,TGTGCCATCAGGGCCGGACAGGGTAGGGACACTGAAGCTTTCTTT
TRBV25-1,.,.,TRBJ2-7,CASSAAGVAYEQYF,TGTGCCAGCAGTGCGGCAGGAGTGGCCTACGAGCAGTACTTC
TRBV5-1,TRBD1,.,TRBJ2-2,CASSRRQGAGGELFF,TGCGCCAGCAGCCGCAGACAGGGAGCAGGCGGGGAGCTGTTTTTT
TRBV7-2,.,.,TRBJ1-3,CASSLTAATGNTIYF,TGTGCCAGCAGCTTGACGGCAGCTACTGGAAACACCATATATTTT
TRBV5-1,.,.,TRBJ2-2,CASSLVQGHTGELFF,TGCGCCAGCAGCTTGGTGCAGGGACACACCGGGGAGCTGTTTTTT
TRBV20-1,.,.,TRBJ2-3,CSASVMDTQYF,TGCAGTGCGAGTGTTATGGATACGCAGTATTTT
TRBV5-1,.,.,TRBJ2-5,CASSWGTLELETQYF,TGCGCCAGCAGCTGGGGCACGCTGGAATTGGAGACCCAGTACTTC
TRBV24-1,.,.,TRBJ1-2,CATSEGFINYGYTF,TGTGCCACCAGTGAGGGATTTATTAACTATGGCTACACCTTC
TRBV12-3/TRBV12-4,TRBD1,.,TRBJ2-5,CASSLGTGAGETQYF,TGTGCCAGCAGTTTAGGGACAGGGGCGGGGGAGACCCAGTACTTC
TRBV4-1,TRBD1,.,TRBJ2-7,CASSWGQGQQYF,TGCGCCAGCAGCTGGGGACAGGGTCAGCAGTACTTC
TRBV25-1,.,.,TRBJ2-7,CASSEFGGSSYEQYF,TGTGCCAGCAGTGAATTTGGAGGGAGCTCCTACGAGCAGTACTTC
TRBV6-5,TRBD1,.,TRBJ2-5,CASSRTGGLGETQYF,TGTGCCAGCAGCCGGACAGGGGGCCTGGGAGAGACCCAGTACTTC
TRBV6-6,TRBD1,.,TRBJ2-5,CASSYRGGAETQYF,TGTGCCAGCAGTTACAGAGGGGGCGCGGAGACCCAGTACTTC
TRBV30,.,.,TRBJ2-7,CAWSYRPGLPTYEQYF,TGTGCCTGGAGTTACCGACCGGGACTCCCCACCTACGAGCAGTACTTC
TRBV6-5,.,.,TRBJ1-5,CASSRPHQPQHF,TGTGCCAGCAGCCGCCCTCACCAGCCCCAGCATTTT
TRBV2,.,.,TRBJ1-2,CASSEDSYNYGYTF,TGTGCCAGCAGTGAGGACAGTTATAACTATGGCTACACCTTC
TRBV6-5,.,few,TRBJ1-1,CASSYVSKGGNTEAFF,TGTGCCAGCAGTTACGTGTCGAAGGGGGGGAACACTGAAGCTTTCTTT
TRBV6-1,TRBD1,.,TRBJ1-1,CASSAGTVNTEAFF,TGTGCCAGCAGTGCCGGGACAGTGAACACTGAAGCTTTCTTT
TRBV12-3/TRBV12-4,TRBD1,.,TRBJ1-1,CATGTGEVPEAFF,TGTGCCACCGGGACAGGGGAGGTCCCTGAAGCTTTCTTT
TRBV7-2,.,.,TRBJ1-4,CASSSSRGEEKLFF,TGTGCCAGCAGCTCCAGTCGGGGCGAGGAAAAACTGTTTTTT
TRBV20-1,.,.,TRBJ2-3,CSGHVGTDTQYF,TGCAGTGGCCATGTGGGCACAGATACGCAGTATTTT
TRBV2,.,.,TRBJ2-7,CASSETAIPYEQYF,TGTGCCAGCAGTGAAACAGCGATCCCCTACGAGCAGTACTTC
TRBV20-1,.,.,TRBJ2-3,CSARVQGTDTQYF,TGCAGTGCTAGAGTCCAGGGGACAGATACGCAGTATTTT
TRBV11-1,.,.,TRBJ2-2,CASSQPTGPGELFF,TGTGCCAGCAGCCAACCCACCGGGCCCGGGGAGCTGTTTTTT
TRBV19,TRBD2,.,TRBJ2-3,CASNQRGSRDTQYF,TGTGCCAGTAACCAGCGGGGGAGCAGAGATACGCAGTATTTT
TRBV2,.,.,TRBJ2-7,CASSVEQYTYEQYF,TGTGCCAGCAGTGTCGAACAGTACACCTACGAGCAGTACTTC
TRBV7-2,.,once,TRBJ2-5,CANKRRGLGETQYF,TGTGCCAACAAGCGGCGGGGACTGGGGGAGACCCAGTACTTC
TRBV2,TRBD1,.,TRBJ1-6,CASSEGPDRFIGYNSPLHF,TGTGCCAGCAGTGAAGGTCCGGACAGGTTCATTGGATATAATTCACCCCTCCACTTT
TRBV6-1,.,.,TRBJ2-6,CASKGHSSGANVLTF,TGTGCCAGCAAGGGACATTCCTCTGGGGCCAACGTCCTGACTTTC
TRBV2,TRBD1,.,TRBJ1-1,CASKGQLNTEAFF,TGTGCCAGCAAGGGACAGCTGAACACTGAAGCTTTCTTT
TRBV7-2,TRBD1,once,TRBJ2-7,CASSSGQAREQYF,TGTGCCAGCAGTAGTGGACAGGCTCGCGAGCAGTACTTC
TRBV7-7,TRBD2,once,TRBJ2-7,CASPRTSYYEQYF,TGTGCTAGCCCTAGGACTAGCTACTACGAGCAGTACTTC
TRBV20-1,.,.,TRBJ1-1,CSANVRAEAFF,TGCAGTGCTAACGTTAGGGCTGAAGCTTTCTTT
TRBV7-2,.,.,TRBJ2-2,CASSLGGAVTGELFF,TGTGCCAGCAGCTTAGGGGGGGCGGTCACCGGGGAGCTGTTTTTT
TRBV7-2,TRBD1,.,TRBJ1-1,CASSRQGGDTEAFF,TGTGCCAGCTCTCGCCAGGGGGGTGACACTGAAGCTTTCTTT
TRBV5-1,.,few,TRBJ1-1,CASSFTTKDEAFF,TGCGCCAGCAGCTTTACGACCAAGGACGAAGCTTTCTTT
TRBV20-1,TRBD1,.,TRBJ1-5,CSARSRTGLSNQPQHF,TGCAGTGCTAGATCGCGGACAGGCCTTAGCAATCAGCCCCAGCATTTT
TRBV20-1,.,.,TRBJ2-1,CSAPGQAYNEQFF,TGCAGTGCCCCGGGACAAGCCTACAATGAGCAGTTCTTC
TRBV5-6,.,.,TRBJ1-5,CASSLLGAGNQPQHF,TGTGCCAGCAGTCTCCTGGGGGCCGGCAATCAGCCCCAGCATTTT
TRBV29-1,TRBD1,.,TRBJ1-5,CSVKDRGKDQPQHF,TGCAGCGTAAAGGACAGGGGAAAAGATCAGCCCCAGCATTTT
TRBV11-2,.,.,TRBJ2-3,CASSAKYTQYF,TGTGCCAGCAGCGCTAAATATACGCAGTATTTT
TRBV5-1,.,.,TRBJ2-7,CASSKDAGSSYEQYF,TGCGCCAGCAGCAAGGATGCAGGGTCTTCCTACGAGCAGTACTTC
TRBV20-1,.,.,TRBJ1-5,CSARRQEDQPQHF,TGCAGTGCTAGACGACAGGAGGATCAGCCCCAGCATTTT
TRBV18,.,.,TRBJ2-2,CASSIRTGESGELFF,TGTGCCAGCTCAATAAGGACTGGGGAGTCCGGGGAGCTGTTTTTT
TRBV12-3/TRBV12-4,.,.,TRBJ2-5,CATMGQQGETQYF,TGTGCCACAATGGGGCAGCAGGGAGAGACCCAGTACTTC
TRBV12-3/TRBV12-4,.,.,TRBJ2-1,CASSRRDEQFF,TGTGCCAGCAGTCGACGAGATGAGCAGTTCTTC
TRBV4-3,.,once,TRBJ2-7,CASSLGRTHSYEQYF,TGCGCCAGCAGCCTCGGACGGACTCACTCCTACGAGCAGTACTTC
TRBV6-2/TRBV6-3,TRBD2,.,TRBJ2-7,CASKTSGIKYEQYF,TGTGCCAGCAAAACTAGCGGGATCAAATACGAGCAGTACTTC
TRBV7-6,.,.,TRBJ1-3,CASSLVPAGVTGNTIYF,TGTGCCAGCAGCTTAGTCCCGGCGGGGGTAACTGGAAACACCATATATTTT
TRBV5-4,.,.,TRBJ2-7,CASSLGGSPYEQYF,TGTGCCAGCAGCTTGGGGGGCTCCCCCTACGAGCAGTACTTC